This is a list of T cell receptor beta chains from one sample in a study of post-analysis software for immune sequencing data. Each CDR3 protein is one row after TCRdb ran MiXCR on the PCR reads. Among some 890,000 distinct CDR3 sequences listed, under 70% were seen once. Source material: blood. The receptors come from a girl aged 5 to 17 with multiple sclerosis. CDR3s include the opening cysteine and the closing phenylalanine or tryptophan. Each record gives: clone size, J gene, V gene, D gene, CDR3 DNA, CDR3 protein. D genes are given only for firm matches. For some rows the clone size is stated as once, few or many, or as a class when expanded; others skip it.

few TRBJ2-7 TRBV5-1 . TGCGCCAGCAGCATCGGGACAATATACTACGAGCAGTACTTC CASSIGTIYYEQYF
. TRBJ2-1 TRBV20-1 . TGCAGTGCTAGGGACCTGCAATTCGAGCAGTTCTTC CSARDLQFEQFF
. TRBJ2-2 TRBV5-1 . TGCGCCAGCAGCTTGGTGGGCTTAGGGACCGGGAACACCGGGGAGCTGTTTTTT CASSLVGLGTGNTGELFF
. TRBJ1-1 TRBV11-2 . TGTGCCAGCAGCCTCTCGGAGGGAGGGGAAGCTTTCTTT CASSLSEGGEAFF
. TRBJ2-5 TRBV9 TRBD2 TGTGCCAGCAGCGTAGTCCCTAGCGGGAGATCGGAGACCCAGTACTTC CASSVVPSGRSETQYF
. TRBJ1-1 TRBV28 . TGTGCCAGCACCGGGTCTTCCCGTACTGAAGCTTTCTTT CASTGSSRTEAFF
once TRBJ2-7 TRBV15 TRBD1 TGTGCCACCAGCAGAGGGAACAGGGGCCCCTACGAGCAGTACTTC CATSRGNRGPYEQYF
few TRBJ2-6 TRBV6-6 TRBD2 TGTGCCAGCAGGTCTAGCGGCTCTGGGGCCAACGTCCTGACTTTC CASRSSGSGANVLTF
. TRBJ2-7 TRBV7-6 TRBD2 TGTGCCAGCAGCCCCAGCATCCTAGCGGGAGGGGGATACGAGCAGTACTTC CASSPSILAGGGYEQYF
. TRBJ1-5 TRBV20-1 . TGCAGTGCTAGCCTTCCGGGGAGGGTGAATCAGCCCCAGCATTTT CSASLPGRVNQPQHF
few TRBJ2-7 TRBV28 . TGTGCCAGCAGTCATTCTGGGAAGCAGTACTTC CASSHSGKQYF
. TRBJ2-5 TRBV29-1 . TGCAGCGTTGAAGACCCCTACCCTCGGCGGGGCAGAGCCCAAGAGACCCAGTACTTC CSVEDPYPRRGRAQETQYF
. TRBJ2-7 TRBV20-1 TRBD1 TGCAGTGCCTACAGGGGAAGGGGCGAGCAGTACTTC CSAYRGRGEQYF
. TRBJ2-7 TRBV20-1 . TGCAGTGCCGCCGGGGGAACCTACGAGCAGTACTTC CSAAGGTYEQYF
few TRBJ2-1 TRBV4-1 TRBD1 TGCGCCAGCAGCCTCCGACAGGGGGATGAGCAGTTCTTC CASSLRQGDEQFF
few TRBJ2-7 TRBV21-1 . TGTGCCAGCAGCGCCCCAGGTTTAGTGGGGGAACCCTACGAGCAGTACTTC CASSAPGLVGEPYEQYF
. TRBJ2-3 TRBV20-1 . TGCAGTGCTAGAGATAGAACAGGGATTAGCACAGATACGCAGTATTTT CSARDRTGISTDTQYF
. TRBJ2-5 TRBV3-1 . TGTGCCAGCAGCAAAAGCCCCGGAGGGCAGCTTCAAGAGACCCAGTACTTC CASSKSPGGQLQETQYF
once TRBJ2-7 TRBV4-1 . TGCGCCAGCAGCCCCACCATGACGACCTACGAGCAGTACTTC CASSPTMTTYEQYF
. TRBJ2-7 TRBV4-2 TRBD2 TGTGCCAGCAGCCAAGAAGGCCTAGCGGGGATCTCCTACGAGCAGTACTTC CASSQEGLAGISYEQYF
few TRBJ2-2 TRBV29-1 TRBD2 TGCATGGGACTAGCGGAAAACACCGGGGAGCTGTTTTTT CMGLAENTGELFF
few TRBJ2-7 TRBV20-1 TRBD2 TGCAGTGCTCCCGGACTAGTCAAAGGCGAGCAGTACTTC CSAPGLVKGEQYF
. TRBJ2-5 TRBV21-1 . TGTGCCAGCAGCAAAGCCGGACAGGAGGAGGCCCAGTACTTC CASSKAGQEEAQYF
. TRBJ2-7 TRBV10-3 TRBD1 TGTGCCATCAGAGGGACAGGGACCTACGAGCAGTACTTC CAIRGTGTYEQYF
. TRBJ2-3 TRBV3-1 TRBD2 TGTGCCAGCAGCCGGACTAGAGGTCCCCGAGATACGCAGTATTTT CASSRTRGPRDTQYF
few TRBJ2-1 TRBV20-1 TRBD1 TGCAGTGCTAGGCCGGGACAGGGGGTCTACAATGAGCAGTTCTTC CSARPGQGVYNEQFF
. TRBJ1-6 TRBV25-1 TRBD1 TGTGCCAGGGTCCGGGACAGGGTCGATAATTCACCCCTCCACTTT CARVRDRVDNSPLHF
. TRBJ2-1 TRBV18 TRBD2 TGTGCCAGCTCACCAAGACTAGCGGGATTATTAACCTACAATGAGCAGTTCTTC CASSPRLAGLLTYNEQFF
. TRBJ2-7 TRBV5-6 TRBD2 TGTGCCAGCAGCTTGTCTAGCGGGGGAGAGTACTTC CASSLSSGGEYF
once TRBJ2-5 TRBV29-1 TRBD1 TGCAGCGTCCGACAGGGACGAGAGACCCAGTACTTC CSVRQGRETQYF
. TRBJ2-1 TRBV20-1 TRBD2 TGCAGTGCTCTCCCATTGTCGGGGGGGAACAATGAGCAGTTCTTC CSALPLSGGNNEQFF
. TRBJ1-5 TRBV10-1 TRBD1 TGCGCCAGCAGTGAGGCAGGGGGATATAGCAATCAGCCCCAGCATTTT CASSEAGGYSNQPQHF
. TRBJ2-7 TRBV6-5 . TGTGCCAGCCTGCCTTCTGGGCCCTACGAGCAGTACTTC CASLPSGPYEQYF
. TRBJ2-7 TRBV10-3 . TGTGCCATCAGTGAGACCCTTCCGGGTCGCGAGCAGTACTTC CAISETLPGREQYF
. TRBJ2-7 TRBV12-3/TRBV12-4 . TGTGCCAGCAGAGCCCCAGGCGTGGTATCCTACGAGCAGTACTTC CASRAPGVVSYEQYF
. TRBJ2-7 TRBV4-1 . TGCGCCAGCAGCCAAGAACGGATCTACGAGCAGTACTTC CASSQERIYEQYF